These 13 T cell receptor beta chains originate from one sample sequenced in a study of T cells in Graves' hyperthyroidism and ophthalmopathy. Amplification yielded TCR beta CDR3 regions, with RNA transcripts as the source. Researchers ran a first-round RT-PCR on the TCR CDR3 using the HTBI primer set. One entry per CDR3 protein results from TCRdb running MiXCR on the multiplex PCR reads. This table has approximately 870,000 distinct CDR3 sequences, 38% appearing once. Sequenced material: blood. The receptors were sampled from a man in his late teens or twenties with Graves' hyperthyroidism.

The chain combines TRBV12-3 or TRBV12-4 with TRBJ2-7; D tentatively reads TRBD1 or TRBD2 (5 bases each). Trimming left V 7 bases short and J 2 bases short, with 18 bases between. The CDR3 loop spans 15 amino acids. CDR3 loop: CASTPGQGVPYEQYF. Written as DNA, the CDR3 is TGTGCCAGCACCCCGGGGCAGGGAGTTCCCTACGAGCAGTACTTC.

The rearrangement links TRBV7-9 to TRBJ2-3; 10 nucleotides agree with TRBD1. The germline gives CDR1 SEHNR, CDR2 FQNEAQ (reference sequence). Trimming removed 6 bases from V and 3 bases from J; junction bases left unmatched: 12. The length of the CDR3 is 17 residues. The CDR3 spells CASRRPPGTGATDTQYF. In nucleotides, the CDR3 is TGTGCCAGCAGGCGCCCCCCCGGGACAGGGGCAACAGATACGCAGTATTTT.

This clonotype was picked up a small number of times. The rearrangement uses TRBV11-2 and TRBJ2-7; D possibly corresponds to TRBD1 (5 bases). The length of the CDR3 is 16 residues. The V and J ends lost 3 bases and 6 bases respectively, with 21 bases between them. Per the germline V gene, CDR1 is SGHAT and CDR2 is FQNNGV. CDR3 nucleotide sequence: TGTGCCAGCAGCTTCCCCCCAGGGCACAGATCGAGCGAGCAGTACTTC. This gives the protein CASSFPPGHRSSEQYF.

This clonotype occurred many times. This sequence joins TRBV10-3 and TRBJ1-3; no definite D call. The CDR3 has 13 residues. The germline V gene encodes CDR1 ENHRY and CDR2 SYGVKD. The V and J ends lost 10 bases and 0 bases respectively, with 10 bases between them. Here the CDR3 reads CATLTPSGNTIYF. Here the CDR3 DNA reads TGTGCCACCCTAACCCCCTCTGGAAACACCATATATTTT.

The DNA for the CDR3 is TGTGCCAGCAGCCAATTCAGAGGCCAGAACACTGAAGCTTTCTTT. It is translated as CASSQFRGQNTEAFF. The chain links TRBV7-2 to TRBJ1-1, with D unresolved. The CDR3 has 15 residues. Germline-derived CDR1 and CDR2 are SGHTA and FQGNSA. V lost 5 bases to trimming and J lost 1 base, with 14 bases between them.

This clonotype was observed many times. V and J are TRBV7-9 and TRBJ2-5, with D possibly TRBD2 on 7 matching bases. This CDR3 has 13 residues. Germline CDR1 reads SEHNR; CDR2 reads FQNEAQ (reference sequence). V was shortened by 8 bases and J by 5 bases, with 15 bases between the two germline ends. This chain's CDR3 is CASGGGGGETQYF. CDR3 coding DNA: TGTGCCAGCGGTGGCGGGGGCGGGGAGACCCAGTACTTC.

This clonotype was observed many times. The chain employs TRBV19 and TRBJ2-5; D may correspond to TRBD1 or TRBD2 (5 bases each). This CDR3 has 13 residues. Between the trimmed V and J ends, which lost 5 bases and 7 bases, there was a span of 14 bases. Germline CDR1 LNHDA, CDR2 SQIVND (reference sequence). This CDR3 is CASSGAARATQYF. The CDR3 DNA is TGTGCCAGTAGTGGGGCAGCGAGGGCGACCCAGTACTTC.

This clonotype occurred many times. The chain couples TRBV10-1 to TRBJ2-7; the match to TRBD2 covers 7 bases. The CDR3 is 13 amino acids. The trim removed 6 bases at V and 3 bases at J, leaving 5 bases unmatched. Germline values: CDR1 WNHNN, CDR2 SYGVQD (reference sequence). CDR3 protein: CASRGGNDYEQYF. Here the CDR3 DNA reads TGCGCCAGCAGGGGGGGGAATGACTACGAGCAGTACTTC.

This rearrangement joins TRBV5-1 to TRBJ2-2; D possibly uses TRBD1 or TRBD2 (5 bases each). The CDR3 is made up of 15 amino acids. Germline V lookup: CDR1 SGHRS, CDR2 YFSETQ. V lost 5 bases to trimming and J lost 1 base, with 12 bases between them. CDR3 bases: TGCGCCAGCAGGTCCGGGACGTTGAACACCGGGGAGCTGTTTTTT. This gives the protein CASRSGTLNTGELFF.

The chain links TRBV7-9 to TRBJ2-7; 8 nucleotides line up with TRBD1. The V gene end was trimmed by 6 bases and the J gene end by 3 bases; junction bases not matched to a gene: 7. From germline, CDR1 is SEHNR and CDR2 FQNEAQ (reference sequence). This CDR3 contains 14 residues. The CDR3 region has the DNA TGTGCCAGCAGTTACCAGGGGGCTCGCTACGAGCAGTACTTC. It specifies CASSYQGARYEQYF. Full variable domain (outside the CDR3, taken from reference TRBV7-9 and TRBJ2-7): DTGVSQNPRHKITKRGQNVTFRCDPISEHNRLYWYRQTLGQGPEFLTYFQNEAQLEKSRLLSDRFSAERPKGSFSTLEIQRTEQGDSAMYLCASSYQGARYEQYFGPGTRLTVT.

The V and J genes are TRBV15 and TRBJ1-1, with 10 bases aligning to TRBD1. V trimming: 1 base; J trimming: 10 bases; junction bases outside the gene matches: 9. This CDR3 spans 15 amino acids. From germline, CDR1 is LNHNV and CDR2 YYDKDF (reference sequence). The CDR3 DNA follows: TGTGCCACCAGCAGAGTGACAGGGGGCATTGGAACAGCTTTCTTT. Its protein product is CATSRVTGGIGTAFF.

The CDR3 reads CASSHRFNEKLFF. The DNA of the CDR3 is TGTGCCAGCAGCCACAGATTTAATGAAAAACTGTTTTTT. V and J are TRBV7-8 and TRBJ1-4; D unresolved. CDR1 and CDR2 from the germline V gene are SGHVS and FQNEAQ. This CDR3 contains 13 residues. Trimming removed 5 bases from V and 4 bases from J, with 8 bases in between.

As for this clonotype: Just one base apart from a much larger clone, this may be a read error. The rearrangement links TRBV6-1 to TRBJ2-7; D is unclear. V was cut by 1 base and J by 3 bases, with 4 bases left in between. Germline lookup yields CDR1 MNHNS and CDR2 SASEGT. The CDR3 contains 12 residues. CDR3 bases: TGTGCCAGCAGTGAAGGACTCTACGAGCAGTACTTC. Encoded protein: CASSEGLYEQYF.